Given below is one TCR beta chain in context. Its specific antigen is unknown. The sample holds no much larger clone one base away, and base qualities are not on file. For sequencing, an Illumina HiSeq 1500 was employed. In-frame beta chains were kept once TCRdb had trimmed the public reads at Q25 with fastp and called clones with MiXCR. Merged by CDR3 protein, the rows form single entries marked with the most common genes and DNA. The table for this sample lists around 200,000 distinct CDR3 sequences; approximately 38% of them were counted only once. The leading ten clones occupy around 60% of the sample. This specimen belongs to a study of T cell repertoires in cytomegalovirus infection (dated by TCRdb to the late 2010s). Regarding the study in general: Peptide stimulations targeted recently identified HLA-C-restricted CMV epitopes, whose presentation resists viral immunomodulation, together with well-studied HLA-B-restricted epitopes. Because public TCR beta signatures pointed to carriage of CMV infection together with the matching HLA type, the HLA type of each donor mattered for the analysis.

The germline V gene encodes CDR1 SGHTA and CDR2 FQGTGA. Compared with germline, V lacks 2 bases and J lacks 6 bases; bases without a gene match: 4. Measured from the cysteine to the phenylalanine, the CDR3 is 14 residues long. Only CDR3 DNA is held: 42 bases, read in frame from base 1. The treatment or condition label, as the study defines it: in vitro stimulation with specific CMV peptide epitopes to enrich CMV-specific T cells. What the research found in general, with its limitations: In the ex vivo response, HLA-C-restricted CMV-specific TCR beta clonotypes were dominant, and in two of eight donors the single most frequent clonotype came from this HLA-C-restricted group. In both this cohort and an independent roughly 350-donor cohort, the cumulative frequency of public TCR beta family members distinguished carriers of CMV infection plus the relevant HLA type.

This sequence was found in a human donor in good health (CMV status not recorded). Some clones in this sample may be carry-over from other donors' samples. The chain is assembled from TRBV7-3 and TRBJ2-3, with 8 bases matching TRBD2. Sequenced here: CD8+ T cells from cultured PBMCs, sampled from culture after CMV antigen stimulation. The nucleotide sequence is given as TGTGCCAGCAGCTTAGCGGGAGGAATGGATACGCAGTATTTT. Protein translation: CASSLAGGMDTQYF.